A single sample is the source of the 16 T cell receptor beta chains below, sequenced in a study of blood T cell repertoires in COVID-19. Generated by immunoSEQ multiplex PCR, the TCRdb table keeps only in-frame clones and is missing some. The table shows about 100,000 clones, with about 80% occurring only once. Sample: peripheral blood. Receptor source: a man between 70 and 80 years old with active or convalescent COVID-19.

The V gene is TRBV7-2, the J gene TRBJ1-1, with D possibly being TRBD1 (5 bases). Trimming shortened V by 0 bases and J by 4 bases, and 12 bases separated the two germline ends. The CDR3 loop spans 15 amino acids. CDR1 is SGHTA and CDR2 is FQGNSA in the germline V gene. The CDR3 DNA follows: TGTGCCAGCAGCTTAGCCACAGCCGGGGGCACTGAAGCTTTCTTT. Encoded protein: CASSLATAGGTEAFF.

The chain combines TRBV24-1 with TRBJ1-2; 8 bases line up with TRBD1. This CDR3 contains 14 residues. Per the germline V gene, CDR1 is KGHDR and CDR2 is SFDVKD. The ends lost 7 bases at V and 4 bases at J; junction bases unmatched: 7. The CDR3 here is CATSTRGQTYGYTF. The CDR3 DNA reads TGTGCCACCAGCACCAGGGGGCAAACCTATGGCTACACCTTC.

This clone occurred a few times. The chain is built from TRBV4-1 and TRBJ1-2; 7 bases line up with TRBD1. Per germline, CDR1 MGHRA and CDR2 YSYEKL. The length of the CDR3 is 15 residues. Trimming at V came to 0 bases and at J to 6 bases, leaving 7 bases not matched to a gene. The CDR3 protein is CASSQDQETGNGYTF. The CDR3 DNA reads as TGCGCCAGCAGCCAAGATCAGGAGACAGGGAATGGCTACACCTTC.

The CDR3 sequence: CASSLVAGRFDEQFF. Written as DNA, the CDR3 is TGCGCCAGCAGCTTGGTGGCAGGGAGGTTCGATGAGCAGTTCTTC. The J gene is TRBJ2-1, the V gene TRBV5-1, with D possibly matching TRBD2 (6 bases). Trimming removed 0 bases from V and 8 bases from J, with 15 bases in between. The length of the CDR3 is 15 residues. CDR1 and CDR2 (germline): SGHRS, YFSETQ.

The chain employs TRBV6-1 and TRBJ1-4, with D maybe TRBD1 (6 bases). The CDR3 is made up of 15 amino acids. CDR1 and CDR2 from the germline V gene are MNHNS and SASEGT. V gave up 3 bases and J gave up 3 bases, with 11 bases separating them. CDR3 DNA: TGTGCCAGCAGTGACCGGACAGCAGCTAATGAAAAACTGTTTTTT. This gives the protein CASSDRTAANEKLFF.

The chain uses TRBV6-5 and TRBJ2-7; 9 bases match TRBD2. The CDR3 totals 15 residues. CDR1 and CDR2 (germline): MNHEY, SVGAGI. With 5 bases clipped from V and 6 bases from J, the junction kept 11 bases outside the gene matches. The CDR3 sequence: CASSPPGLAASEQYF. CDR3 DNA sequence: TGTGCCAGCAGTCCACCGGGACTAGCAGCGAGCGAGCAGTACTTC.

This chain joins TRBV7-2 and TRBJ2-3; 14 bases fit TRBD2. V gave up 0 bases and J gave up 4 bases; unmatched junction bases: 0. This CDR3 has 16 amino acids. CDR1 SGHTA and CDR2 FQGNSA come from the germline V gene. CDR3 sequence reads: CASSLAGLAGADTQYF. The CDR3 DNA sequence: TGTGCCAGCAGCTTAGCGGGACTAGCGGGGGCAGATACGCAGTATTTT. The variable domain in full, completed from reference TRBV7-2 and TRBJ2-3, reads GAGVSQSPSNKVTEKGKDVELRCDPISGHTALYWYRQSLGQGLEFLIYFQGNSAPDKSGLPSDRFSAERTGGSVSTLTIQRTQQEDSAVYLCASSLAGLAGADTQYFGPGTRLTVL.

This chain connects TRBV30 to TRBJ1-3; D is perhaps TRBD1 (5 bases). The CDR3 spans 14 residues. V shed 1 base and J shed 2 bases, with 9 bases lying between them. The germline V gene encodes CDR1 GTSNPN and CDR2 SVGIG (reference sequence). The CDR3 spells CAWSAAGTGNTIYF. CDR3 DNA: TGTGCCTGGAGTGCGGCAGGGACTGGAAACACCATATATTTT.

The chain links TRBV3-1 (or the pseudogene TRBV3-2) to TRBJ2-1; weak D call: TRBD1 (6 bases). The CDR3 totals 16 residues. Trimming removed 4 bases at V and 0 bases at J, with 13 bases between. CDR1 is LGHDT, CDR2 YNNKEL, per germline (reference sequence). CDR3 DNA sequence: TGTGCCAGCAGCCTATGGACAGAGAGCTCCTACAATGAGCAGTTCTTC. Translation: CASSLWTESSYNEQFF.

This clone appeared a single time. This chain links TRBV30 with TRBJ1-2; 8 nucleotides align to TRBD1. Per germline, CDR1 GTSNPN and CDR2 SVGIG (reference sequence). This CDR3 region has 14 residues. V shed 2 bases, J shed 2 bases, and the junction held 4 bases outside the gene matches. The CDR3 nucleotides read TGTGCCTGGAGTCAGGGGGCGCCAAACTATGGCTACACCTTC. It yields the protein CAWSQGAPNYGYTF.

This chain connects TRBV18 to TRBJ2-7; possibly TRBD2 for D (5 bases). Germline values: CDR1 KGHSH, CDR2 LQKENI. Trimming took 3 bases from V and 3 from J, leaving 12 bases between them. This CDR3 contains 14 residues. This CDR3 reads CASSPQAAHYEQYF. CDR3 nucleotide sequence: TGTGCCAGCTCACCCCAAGCGGCACACTACGAGCAGTACTTC.

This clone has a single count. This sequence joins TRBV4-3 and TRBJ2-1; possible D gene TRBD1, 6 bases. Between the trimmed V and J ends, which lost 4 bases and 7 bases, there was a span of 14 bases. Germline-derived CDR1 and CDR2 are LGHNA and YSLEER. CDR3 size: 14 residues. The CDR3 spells CASSRQEVMNEQFF. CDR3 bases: TGCGCCAGCAGCCGACAGGAAGTTATGAATGAGCAGTTCTTC.

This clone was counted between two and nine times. The CDR3 region has the DNA TGTGCCAGCAGCTCCCGGGAGACAGCCGAGCAGTACTTC. Translated, it gives CASSSRETAEQYF. The rearrangement joins TRBV11-3 to TRBJ2-7; TRBD2 is a possible D gene (6 bases). Trimming stripped 4 bases from V and 6 bases from J, with 13 bases between. The CDR3 sequence is 13 residues long. Germline V CDR1 and CDR2: SGHNT, YENEEA.

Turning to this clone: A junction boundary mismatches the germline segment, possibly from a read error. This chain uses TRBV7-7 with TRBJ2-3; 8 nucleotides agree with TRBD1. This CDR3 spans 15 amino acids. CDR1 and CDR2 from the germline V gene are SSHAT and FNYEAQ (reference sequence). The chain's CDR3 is CASSHGQGPTDTQYF. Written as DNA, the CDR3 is TGTGCTAGCAGTCACGGACAGGGTCCCACAGATACGCAGTATTTT.

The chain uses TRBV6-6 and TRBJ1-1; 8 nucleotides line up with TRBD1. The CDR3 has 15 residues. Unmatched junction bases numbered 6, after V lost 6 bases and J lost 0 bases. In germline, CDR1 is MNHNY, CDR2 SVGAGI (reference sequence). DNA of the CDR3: TGTGCCAGCAGCACAGGGGGAATCATGAACACTGAAGCTTTCTTT. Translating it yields CASSTGGIMNTEAFF.

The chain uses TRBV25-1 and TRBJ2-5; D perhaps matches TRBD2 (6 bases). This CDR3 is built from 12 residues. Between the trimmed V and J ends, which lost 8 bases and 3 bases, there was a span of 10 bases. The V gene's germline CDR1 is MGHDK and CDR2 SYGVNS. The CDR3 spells CASGGGEETQYF. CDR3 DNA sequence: TGTGCCAGCGGAGGAGGGGAAGAGACCCAGTACTTC.